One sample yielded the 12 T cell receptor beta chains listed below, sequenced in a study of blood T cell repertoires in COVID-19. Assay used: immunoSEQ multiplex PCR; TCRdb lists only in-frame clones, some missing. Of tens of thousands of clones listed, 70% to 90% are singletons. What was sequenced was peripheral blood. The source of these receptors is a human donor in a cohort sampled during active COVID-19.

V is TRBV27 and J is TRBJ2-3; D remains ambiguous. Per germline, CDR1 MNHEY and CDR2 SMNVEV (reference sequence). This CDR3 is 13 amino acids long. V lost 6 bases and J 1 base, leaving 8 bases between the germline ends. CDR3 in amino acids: CASSERRTDTQYF. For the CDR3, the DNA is TGTGCCAGCAGCGAGCGCCGCACAGATACGCAGTATTTT.

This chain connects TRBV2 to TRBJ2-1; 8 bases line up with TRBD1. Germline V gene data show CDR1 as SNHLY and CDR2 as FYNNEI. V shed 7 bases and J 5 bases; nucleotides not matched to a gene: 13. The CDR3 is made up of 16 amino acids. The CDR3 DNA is TGTGCCAGCATGAAAAACGGACAGGGAGGCCACAATGAGCAGTTCTTC. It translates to CASMKNGQGGHNEQFF.

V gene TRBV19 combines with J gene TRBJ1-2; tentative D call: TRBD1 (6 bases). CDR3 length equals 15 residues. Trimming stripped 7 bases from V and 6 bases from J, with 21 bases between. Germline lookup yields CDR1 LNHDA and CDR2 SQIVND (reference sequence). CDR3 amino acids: CASTDRAGYLDGYTF. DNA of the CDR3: TGTGCCAGTACGGACAGAGCAGGTTACCTAGATGGCTACACCTTC.

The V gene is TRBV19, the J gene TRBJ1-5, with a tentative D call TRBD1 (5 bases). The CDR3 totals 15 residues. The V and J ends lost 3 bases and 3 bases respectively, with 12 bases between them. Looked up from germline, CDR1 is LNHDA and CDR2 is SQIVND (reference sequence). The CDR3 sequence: CASSIVTGDNQPQHF. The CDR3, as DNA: TGTGCCAGTAGTATCGTAACAGGCGACAATCAGCCCCAGCATTTT.

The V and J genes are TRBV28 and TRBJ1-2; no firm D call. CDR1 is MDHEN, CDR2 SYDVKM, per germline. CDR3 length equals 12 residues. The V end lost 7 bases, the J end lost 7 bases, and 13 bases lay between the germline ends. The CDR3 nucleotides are TGTGCCAGCACCCTACAGAACCGTGGCTACACCTTC. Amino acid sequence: CASTLQNRGYTF.

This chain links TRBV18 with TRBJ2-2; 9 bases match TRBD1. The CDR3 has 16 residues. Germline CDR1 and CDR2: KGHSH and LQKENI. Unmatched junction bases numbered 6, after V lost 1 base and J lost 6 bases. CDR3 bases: TGTGCCAGCTCACCACTGACAGGGGGTATGGCCGGGGAGCTGTTTTTT. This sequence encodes CASSPLTGGMAGELFF.

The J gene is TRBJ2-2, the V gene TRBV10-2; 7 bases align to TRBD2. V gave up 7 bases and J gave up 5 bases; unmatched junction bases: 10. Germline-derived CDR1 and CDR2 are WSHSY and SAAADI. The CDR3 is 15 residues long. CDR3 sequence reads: CASIAGTIITGELFF. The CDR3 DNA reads TGCGCCAGCATTGCCGGGACTATTATAACCGGGGAGCTGTTTTTT.

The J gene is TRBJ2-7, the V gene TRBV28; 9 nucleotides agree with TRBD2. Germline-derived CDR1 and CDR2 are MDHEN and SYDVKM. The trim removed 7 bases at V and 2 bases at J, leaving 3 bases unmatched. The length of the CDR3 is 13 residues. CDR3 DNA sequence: TGTGCCAGCACTCGACTAGCGGCCTACGAGCAGTACTTC. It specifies CASTRLAAYEQYF.

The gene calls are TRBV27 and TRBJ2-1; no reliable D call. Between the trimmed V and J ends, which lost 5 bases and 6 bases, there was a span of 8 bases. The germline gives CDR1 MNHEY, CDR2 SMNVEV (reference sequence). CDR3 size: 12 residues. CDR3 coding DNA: TGTGCCAGCAGTCGCAGATTCAATGAGCAGTTCTTC. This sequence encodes CASSRRFNEQFF.

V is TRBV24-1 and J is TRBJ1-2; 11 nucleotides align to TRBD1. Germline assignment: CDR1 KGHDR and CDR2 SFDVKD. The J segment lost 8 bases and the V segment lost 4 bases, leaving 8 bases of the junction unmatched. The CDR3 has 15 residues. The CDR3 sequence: CATSDRGQGARGYTF. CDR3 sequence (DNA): TGTGCCACCAGTGACCGCGGACAGGGGGCGCGAGGCTACACCTTC.

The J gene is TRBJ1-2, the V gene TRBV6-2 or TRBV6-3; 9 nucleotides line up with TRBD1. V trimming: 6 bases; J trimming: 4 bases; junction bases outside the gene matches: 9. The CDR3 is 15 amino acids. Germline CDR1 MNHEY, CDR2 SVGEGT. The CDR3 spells CASSQRDRVFYGYTF. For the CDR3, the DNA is TGTGCCAGCAGCCAGCGGGACAGGGTCTTCTATGGCTACACCTTC.

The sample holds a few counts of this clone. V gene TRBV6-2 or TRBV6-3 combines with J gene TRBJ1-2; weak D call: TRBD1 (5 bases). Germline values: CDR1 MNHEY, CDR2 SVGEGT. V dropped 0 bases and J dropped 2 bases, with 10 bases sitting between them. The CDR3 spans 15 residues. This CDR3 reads CASSYSVKGNYGYTF. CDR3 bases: TGTGCCAGCAGTTACTCGGTGAAGGGGAACTATGGCTACACCTTC.